A single sample is the source of the 2 T cell receptor beta chains below, sequenced in a study of beta chain features in type 1 diabetes (dated by TCRdb to between 2018 and 2020). Library preparation used the immunoSEQ multiplex PCR assay. All of the isolated RNA was reverse transcribed with the High Capacity cDNA Reverse Transcription Kit, so expressed TCRB transcripts were sequenced. What TCRdb holds here is the immuneACCESS table cut down to in-frame rearrangements. Part of the clones is not present; checked against another copy, under half of the missing clones reflect an unresolved V gene, and the others are unexplained. This sample holds over 300,000 clones; 8% were observed only once. Around 0.45% of the sample goes to the ten largest clones. Sequencing was done on a sample of central memory CD4+ T cells from blood. The receptors derive from a woman in her late teens or twenties in good health.

V and J are TRBV7-2 and TRBJ1-5; no definite D call. The ends were cut back, 1 base at V and 3 bases at J, with 10 bases in the middle. The CDR3 contains 15 residues. Germline V gene data show CDR1 as SGHTA and CDR2 as FQGNSA. The CDR3 DNA reads TGTGCCAGCAGCTTAGAGGCACGGATCAATCAGCCCCAGCATTTT. Translating gives CASSLEARINQPQHF.

V usage is TRBV4-2 and J usage is TRBJ2-7; 9 positions match TRBD2. This CDR3 region has 16 residues. Germline lookup yields CDR1 LGHNA and CDR2 YNFKEQ. V was pared by 1 base and J by 0 bases, with 4 bases of the junction left unmatched. The CDR3 sequence is CASSQVSGSHSYEQYF. The CDR3 nucleotides are TGTGCCAGCAGCCAAGTTAGCGGGAGTCACTCCTACGAGCAGTACTTC.